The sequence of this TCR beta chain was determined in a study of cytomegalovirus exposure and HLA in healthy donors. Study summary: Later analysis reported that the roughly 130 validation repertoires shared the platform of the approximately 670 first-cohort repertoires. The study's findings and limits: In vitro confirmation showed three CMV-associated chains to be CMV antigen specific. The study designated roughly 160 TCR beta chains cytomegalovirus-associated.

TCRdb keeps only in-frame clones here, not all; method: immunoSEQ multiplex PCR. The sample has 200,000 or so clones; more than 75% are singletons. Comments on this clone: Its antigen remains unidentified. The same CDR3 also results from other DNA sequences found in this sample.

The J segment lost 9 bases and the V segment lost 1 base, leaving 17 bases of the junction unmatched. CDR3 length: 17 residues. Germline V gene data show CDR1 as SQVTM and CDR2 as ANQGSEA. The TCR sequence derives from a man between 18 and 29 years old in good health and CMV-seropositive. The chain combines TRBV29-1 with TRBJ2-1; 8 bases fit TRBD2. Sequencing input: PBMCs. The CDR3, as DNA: TGCAGCGTTGAAGGGTCAGCTAGCGGGCGCCTGCCGATTGAGCAGTTCTTC. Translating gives CSVEGSASGRLPIEQFF.